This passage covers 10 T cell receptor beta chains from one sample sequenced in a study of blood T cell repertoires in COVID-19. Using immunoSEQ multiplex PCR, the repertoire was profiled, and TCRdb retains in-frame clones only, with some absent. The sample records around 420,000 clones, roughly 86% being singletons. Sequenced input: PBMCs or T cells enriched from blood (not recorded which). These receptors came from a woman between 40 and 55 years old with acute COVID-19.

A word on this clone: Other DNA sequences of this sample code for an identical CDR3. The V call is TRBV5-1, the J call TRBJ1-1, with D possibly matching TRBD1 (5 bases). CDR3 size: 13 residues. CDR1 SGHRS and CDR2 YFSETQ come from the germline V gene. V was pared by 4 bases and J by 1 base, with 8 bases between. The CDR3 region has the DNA TGCGCCAGCAGCGCTCAGGGGAACACTGAAGCTTTCTTT. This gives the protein CASSAQGNTEAFF.

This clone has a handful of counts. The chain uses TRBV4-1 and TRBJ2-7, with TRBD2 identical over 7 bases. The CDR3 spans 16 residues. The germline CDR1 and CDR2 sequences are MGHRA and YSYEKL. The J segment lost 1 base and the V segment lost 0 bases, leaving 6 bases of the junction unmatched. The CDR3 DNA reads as TGCGCCAGCAGCCAAGAAAGCCTAGCGGCTTCCTACGAGCAGTACTTC. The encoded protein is CASSQESLAASYEQYF.

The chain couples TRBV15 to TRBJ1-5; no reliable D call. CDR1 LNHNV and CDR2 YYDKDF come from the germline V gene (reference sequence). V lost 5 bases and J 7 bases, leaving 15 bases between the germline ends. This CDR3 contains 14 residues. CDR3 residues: CATSHPSREQPQHF. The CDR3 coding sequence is TGTGCCACCAGCCACCCCAGTAGGGAGCAGCCCCAGCATTTT. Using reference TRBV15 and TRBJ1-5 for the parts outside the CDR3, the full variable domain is DAMVIQNPRYQVTQFGKPVTLSCSQTLNHNVMYWYQQKSSQAPKLLFHYYDKDFNNEADTPDNFQSRRPNTSFCFLDIRSPGLGDTAMYLCATSHPSREQPQHFGDGTRLSIL.

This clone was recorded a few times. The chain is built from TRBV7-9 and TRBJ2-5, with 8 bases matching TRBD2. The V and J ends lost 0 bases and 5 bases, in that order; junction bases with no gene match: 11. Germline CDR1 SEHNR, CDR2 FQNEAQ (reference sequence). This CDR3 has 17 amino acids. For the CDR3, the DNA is TGTGCCAGCAGCTTAGCGATTCCCGGGGGGGCCGGGGAGACCCAGTACTTC. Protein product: CASSLAIPGGAGETQYF. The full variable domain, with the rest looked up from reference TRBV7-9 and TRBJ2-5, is DTGVSQNPRHKITKRGQNVTFRCDPISEHNRLYWYRQTLGQGPEFLTYFQNEAQLEKSRLLSDRFSAERPKGSFSTLEIQRTEQGDSAMYLCASSLAIPGGAGETQYFGPGTRLLVL.

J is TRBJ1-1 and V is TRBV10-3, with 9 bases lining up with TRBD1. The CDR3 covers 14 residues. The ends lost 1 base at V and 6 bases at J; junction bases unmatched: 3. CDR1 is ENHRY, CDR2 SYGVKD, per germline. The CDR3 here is CAISELQGAAEAFF. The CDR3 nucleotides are TGTGCCATCAGTGAGTTACAGGGGGCAGCTGAAGCTTTCTTT.

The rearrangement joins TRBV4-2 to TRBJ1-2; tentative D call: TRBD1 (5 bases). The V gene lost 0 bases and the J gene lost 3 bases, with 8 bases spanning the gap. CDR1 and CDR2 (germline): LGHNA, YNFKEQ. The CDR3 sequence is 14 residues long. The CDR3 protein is CASSQDSTDYGYTF. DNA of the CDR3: TGTGCCAGCAGCCAAGATTCGACAGACTATGGCTACACCTTC.

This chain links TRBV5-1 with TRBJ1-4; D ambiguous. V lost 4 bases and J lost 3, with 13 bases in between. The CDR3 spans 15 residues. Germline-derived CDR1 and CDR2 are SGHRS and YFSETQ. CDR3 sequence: CASSPSGSSNEKLFF. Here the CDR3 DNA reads TGCGCCAGCAGCCCATCGGGGAGCTCTAATGAAAAACTGTTTTTT.

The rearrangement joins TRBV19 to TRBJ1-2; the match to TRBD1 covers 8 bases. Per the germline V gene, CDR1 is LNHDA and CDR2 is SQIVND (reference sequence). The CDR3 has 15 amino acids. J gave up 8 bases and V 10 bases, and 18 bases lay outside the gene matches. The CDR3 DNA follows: TGTGCCACTGAGGAGGGATCGGGACAGGCGAAAGGCTACACCTTC. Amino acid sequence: CATEEGSGQAKGYTF.

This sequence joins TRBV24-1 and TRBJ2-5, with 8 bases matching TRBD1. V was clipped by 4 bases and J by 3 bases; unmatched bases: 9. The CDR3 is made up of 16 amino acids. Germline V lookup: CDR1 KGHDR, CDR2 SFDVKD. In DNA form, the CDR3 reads TGTGCCACCAGTGACCCTGGACAGGGCTGGAAAGAGACCCAGTACTTC. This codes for CATSDPGQGWKETQYF.

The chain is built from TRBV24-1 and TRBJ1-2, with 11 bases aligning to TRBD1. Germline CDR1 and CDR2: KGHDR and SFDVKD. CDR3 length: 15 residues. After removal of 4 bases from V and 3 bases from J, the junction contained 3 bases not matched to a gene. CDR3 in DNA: TGTGCCACCAGTGACCCGGGACAGGGGGACTATGGCTACACCTTC. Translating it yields CATSDPGQGDYGYTF.